This T cell receptor beta chain was sequenced during a study of T cells in localized non-small cell lung cancer. The study's findings and limits: As only one tumor region underwent sequencing, heterogeneity remains possible. The highest T cell clonality was in uninvolved adjacent lung, above tumor. Adjacent lung had a median approximately 57 of the 100 largest tumor clones. Increased T cell density in blood showed an association with longer overall survival.

On this clone: The antigen is not known.

The repertoire was sequenced with immunoSEQ multiplex PCR; TCRdb's copy has only in-frame clones and lacks some. The sample carries about 24,000 clones, more than 85% recorded once. V gave up 0 bases and J gave up 4 bases, with 8 bases separating them. There are 14 residues in the CDR3. Germline V gene lookup returns CDR1 LNHNV and CDR2 YYDKDF (reference sequence). The starting material was peripheral blood, obtained before any cancer treatment. The gene calls are TRBV15 and TRBJ2-3; D is ambiguous. This clonotype was obtained from a man between 40 and 75 years old with stage III squamous cell lung carcinoma. The CDR3 bases are TGTGCCACCAGCAGAGATAGCACGGCAGATACGCAGTATTTT. As protein: CATSRDSTADTQYF.